This passage covers 28 T cell receptor beta chains from one sample sequenced in a study of OX40 agonist ivuxolimab in advanced cancers. Data came from immunoSEQ multiplex PCR; TCRdb stores just in-frame clones and leaves some out. The sample has about 55,000 clones; more than 70% are singletons. The source was CD4+ or CD8+ T cells sorted from blood, collected in a trial of the OX40 agonist ivuxolimab. Source of these receptors: an adult with an advanced solid tumor such as melanoma, head and neck, liver or kidney cancer.

This rearrangement joins TRBV11-2 to TRBJ2-7; 15 nucleotides line up with TRBD2. This CDR3 is built from 18 residues. The V gene end was trimmed by 3 bases and the J gene end by 1 base; junction bases not matched to a gene: 7. Germline V gene lookup returns CDR1 SGHAT and CDR2 FQNNGV. CDR3 loop: CASSLRTSGRVGSYEQYF. The CDR3 bases are TGTGCCAGCAGCTTGAGGACTAGCGGGAGGGTGGGGTCCTACGAGCAGTACTTC.

The rearrangement joins TRBV5-1 to TRBJ2-3; 8 nucleotides match TRBD2. Germline V lookup: CDR1 SGHRS, CDR2 YFSETQ. The CDR3 has 16 amino acids. V was clipped by 2 bases and J by 3 bases; unmatched bases: 8. The CDR3 loop is CASSFTLSGSTDTQYF. For the CDR3, the DNA is TGCGCCAGCAGCTTTACCCTAAGCGGGAGTACAGATACGCAGTATTTT.

V is TRBV19 and J is TRBJ1-3; D possibly corresponds to TRBD1 (5 bases). The germline V gene has CDR1 LNHDA and CDR2 SQIVND (reference sequence). This CDR3 has 15 amino acids. Deletions cut 3 bases from V and 0 bases from J, with 9 bases between. Here the CDR3 DNA reads TGTGCCAGTAGTATCGGGGGGAACTCTGGAAACACCATATATTTT. This gives the protein CASSIGGNSGNTIYF.

The rearrangement uses TRBV7-9 and TRBJ1-1; D possibly corresponds to TRBD1 (6 bases). Trimming took off 4 bases at V and 1 base at J, with 7 bases between the two ends. The length of the CDR3 is 13 residues. Germline V gives CDR1 SEHNR, CDR2 FQNEAQ (reference sequence). In nucleotides, the CDR3 is TGTGCCAGCAGCTGGGACACGAACACTGAAGCTTTCTTT. It codes for CASSWDTNTEAFF. Full variable domain (remainder filled in from reference TRBV7-9 and TRBJ1-1): DTGVSQNPRHKITKRGQNVTFRCDPISEHNRLYWYRQTLGQGPEFLTYFQNEAQLEKSRLLSDRFSAERPKGSFSTLEIQRTEQGDSAMYLCASSWDTNTEAFFGQGTRLTVV.

This chain joins TRBV7-3 and TRBJ2-5; D is unclear. The germline V gene encodes CDR1 SGHTA and CDR2 FQGTGA. This CDR3 region has 13 residues. V lost 5 bases and J lost 4, with 11 bases in between. As DNA, the CDR3 is TGTGCCAGCAGCCCCGGGCCGCGAGAGACCCAGTACTTC. Its translation is CASSPGPRETQYF.

CDR3 nucleotide sequence: TGTGCCAGTAGCTCGGGGAGGTCAAACACTGAAGCTTTCTTT. Translation: CASSSGRSNTEAFF. The rearrangement joins TRBV19 to TRBJ1-1, with D hard to call. CDR1 and CDR2 from the germline V gene are LNHDA and SQIVND (reference sequence). Trimming took off 6 bases at V and 2 bases at J, with 13 bases between the two ends. The CDR3 sequence is 14 residues long.

The rearrangement uses TRBV27 and TRBJ2-7, with TRBD1 identical over 9 bases. J gave up 5 bases and V 6 bases, and 8 bases lay outside the gene matches. The CDR3 sequence is 14 residues long. The germline V gene has CDR1 MNHEY and CDR2 SMNVEV (reference sequence). The CDR3 nucleotides read TGTGCCAGCAGGGGTGACAGGGGGGCCCACGAGCAGTACTTC. This gives the protein CASRGDRGAHEQYF.

This clone was detected only a few times. The genes are TRBV18 and TRBJ2-7, with 13 bases that match TRBD2. V lost 3 bases, J lost 7 bases, and 0 bases stayed unmatched. The V gene's germline CDR1 is KGHSH and CDR2 LQKENI. CDR3 size: 13 residues. The chain's CDR3 is CASSPGLAGEQYF. The CDR3 nucleotides are TGTGCCAGCTCACCGGGACTAGCGGGGGAGCAGTACTTC.

V gene TRBV7-3 combines with J gene TRBJ2-1; D gene unclear. CDR1 and CDR2 (germline): SGHTA, FQGTGA. V dropped 4 bases and J dropped 5 bases, with 15 bases sitting between them. The CDR3 extends over 15 amino acids. CDR3 sequence: CASSSTATFDNEQFF. The CDR3 nucleotides are TGTGCCAGCAGCTCCACAGCTACCTTCGACAATGAGCAGTTCTTC. Combining the CDR3 with reference TRBV7-3 and TRBJ2-1 gives the whole variable domain GAGVSQTPSNKVTEKGKYVELRCDPISGHTALYWYRQSLGQGPEFLIYFQGTGAADDSGLPNDRFFAVRPEGSVSTLKIQRTERGDSAVYLCASSSTATFDNEQFFGPGTRLTVL.

The V call is TRBV9, the J call TRBJ2-5; D call uncertain. Trimming removed 2 bases from V and 3 bases from J, with 8 bases in between. The CDR3 has 13 amino acids. Germline CDR1 is SGDLS and CDR2 is YYNGEE. The CDR3 reads CASSVMTEETQYF. CDR3 coding DNA: TGTGCCAGCAGCGTTATGACCGAAGAGACCCAGTACTTC.

The V gene is TRBV19, the J gene TRBJ1-5; no clear D gene. CDR1 LNHDA and CDR2 SQIVND come from the germline V gene (reference sequence). The CDR3 length is 17 residues. Trimming shortened V by 3 bases and J by 7 bases, and 22 bases separated the two germline ends. The CDR3 protein is CASSMSGTVKRQQPQHF. The CDR3 region has the DNA TGTGCCAGTAGTATGTCCGGTACAGTTAAAAGGCAGCAGCCCCAGCATTTT.

The chain combines TRBV30 with TRBJ1-5; tentatively, D is TRBD1 (6 bases). The V and J ends lost 5 bases and 6 bases respectively, with 11 bases between them. Germline CDR1 is GTSNPN and CDR2 is SVGIG (reference sequence). CDR3 size: 12 residues. The CDR3 reads CAWGKGGQPQHF. In DNA form, the CDR3 reads TGTGCCTGGGGAAAGGGGGGTCAGCCCCAGCATTTT. The full variable domain, in which reference TRBV30 and TRBJ1-5 provide the parts outside the CDR3, is SQTIHQWPATLVQPVGSPLSLECTVEGTSNPNLYWYRQAAGRGLQLLFYSVGIGQISSEVPQNLSASRPQDRQFILSSKKLLLSDSGFYLCAWGKGGQPQHFGDGTRLSIL.

The chain uses TRBV25-1 and TRBJ2-7; a possible D gene is TRBD2 (6 bases). Germline CDR1 reads MGHDK; CDR2 reads SYGVNS. The CDR3 has 12 amino acids. V lost 7 bases and J 2 bases, leaving 9 bases between the germline ends. The CDR3 reads CASTAGPYEQYF. Here the CDR3 DNA reads TGTGCCAGCACGGCGGGACCCTACGAGCAGTACTTC.

The V call is TRBV30, the J call TRBJ2-5; the match to TRBD2 covers 10 bases. The trim removed 4 bases at V and 5 bases at J, leaving 10 bases unmatched. Per the germline V gene, CDR1 is GTSNPN and CDR2 is SVGIG (reference sequence). The CDR3 runs 15 residues. This CDR3 is CAWNVLAGFGETQYF. CDR3 nucleotide sequence: TGTGCCTGGAATGTACTAGCGGGATTTGGGGAGACCCAGTACTTC.

This chain uses TRBV7-2 with TRBJ1-3; D is unresolved. Trimming cost V 3 bases and J 8 bases, with 11 bases left between them. Germline-derived CDR1 and CDR2 are SGHTA and FQGNSA. This CDR3 comprises 13 residues. The CDR3 bases are TGTGCCAGCAGCTTGGTCATGCGGGACACCATATATTTT. It is translated as CASSLVMRDTIYF.

The rearrangement joins TRBV6-5 to TRBJ2-1; 7 bases agree with TRBD1. The CDR3 loop spans 13 amino acids. V shed 8 bases and J 10 bases; nucleotides not matched to a gene: 11. Germline V lookup: CDR1 MNHEY, CDR2 SVGAGI. The CDR3 region is CASGSGVQGEQFF. CDR3 DNA sequence: TGTGCCAGCGGAAGCGGAGTACAGGGGGAGCAGTTCTTC.

The V gene is TRBV10-1, the J gene TRBJ2-1; D is perhaps TRBD2 (6 bases). The CDR3 runs to 13 residues. The germline V and J ends were trimmed by 8 bases and 6 bases, with 14 bases remaining between them. Looked up from germline, CDR1 is WNHNN and CDR2 is SYGVQD (reference sequence). The CDR3 bases are TGCGCCAGCTTCCCCCCCGGGGGCAATGAGCAGTTCTTC. It encodes CASFPPGGNEQFF.

The chain joins TRBV5-8 to TRBJ1-1; TRBD1 might be the D (5 bases). The CDR3 is made up of 15 amino acids. The V end was cut by 2 bases, the J end by 0 bases, with 11 bases between. Germline CDR1 reads SGHTS; CDR2 reads YDEGEE. The CDR3 sequence: CASSLRQHMNTEAFF. The CDR3 nucleotides are TGTGCCAGCAGCTTAAGACAGCACATGAACACTGAAGCTTTCTTT. The variable domain in full, with the rest retrieved from reference TRBV5-8 and TRBJ1-1, is EAGVTQSPTHLIKTRGQQATLRCSPISGHTSVYWYQQALGLGLQFLLWYDEGEERNRGNFPPRFSGRQFPNYSSELNVNALELEDSALYLCASSLRQHMNTEAFFGQGTRLTVV.

The rearrangement joins TRBV18 to TRBJ1-2; D may be TRBD1 (5 bases). V lost 6 bases to trimming and J lost 0 bases, with 11 bases between them. CDR1 KGHSH and CDR2 LQKENI come from the germline V gene. This CDR3 comprises 14 residues. The chain's CDR3 is CASSRDGTNYGYTF. The CDR3 DNA reads as TGTGCCAGCTCCCGGGACGGAACTAACTATGGCTACACCTTC.

The genes are TRBV28 and TRBJ2-1; the match to TRBD2 covers 8 bases. The CDR3 spans 17 residues. CDR1 and CDR2 (germline): MDHEN, SYDVKM. The V segment lost 3 bases and the J segment 6 bases; nucleotides outside the gene matches: 13. CDR3: CASSFDSLDTSGNEQFF. For the CDR3, the DNA is TGTGCCAGCAGTTTTGATTCTTTGGACACTAGCGGCAATGAGCAGTTCTTC. The whole variable domain, remainder taken from reference TRBV28 and TRBJ2-1, is DVKVTQSSRYLVKRTGEKVFLECVQDMDHENMFWYRQDPGLGLRLIYFSYDVKMKEKGDIPEGYSVSREKKERFSLILESASTNQTSMYLCASSFDSLDTSGNEQFFGPGTRLTVL.

The CDR3, as DNA: TGTGCCAGCAGCCCGGCGGGGGAGACCCAGTACTTC. Its translation: CASSPAGETQYF. The chain links TRBV9 to TRBJ2-5; D is perhaps TRBD2 (6 bases). Trimming left V 4 bases short and J 5 bases short, with 9 bases between. From germline, CDR1 is SGDLS and CDR2 YYNGEE. The CDR3 is 12 amino acids.

This chain joins TRBV28 and TRBJ2-7; D ambiguous. The CDR3 runs to 11 residues. With 3 bases removed from V and 7 bases from J, the gap between germline ends came to 7 bases. In germline, CDR1 is MDHEN, CDR2 SYDVKM. CDR3 DNA sequence: TGTGCCAGCAGTTTTCGGGTTGAGCAGTACTTC. Translating gives CASSFRVEQYF.

V usage is TRBV6-1 and J usage is TRBJ2-6; tentative D call: TRBD1 (5 bases). From germline, CDR1 is MNHNS and CDR2 SASEGT. The CDR3 extends over 14 amino acids. The V gene lost 7 bases and the J gene lost 0 bases, with 7 bases spanning the gap. Here the CDR3 reads CASIRGSGANVLTF. For the CDR3, the DNA is TGTGCCAGCATAAGGGGCTCTGGGGCCAACGTCCTGACTTTC.

This sequence joins TRBV5-6 and TRBJ2-7; D is ambiguous. CDR1 and CDR2 from the germline V gene are SGHDT and YYEEEE. Trimming removed 4 bases from V and 6 bases from J, with 14 bases in between. CDR3 length: 13 amino acids. The CDR3 protein is CASSPWGTGEQYF. As DNA, the CDR3 is TGTGCCAGCAGCCCCTGGGGTACGGGCGAGCAGTACTTC.

The V call is TRBV30, the J call TRBJ2-5; TRBD1 is a possible D gene (6 bases). Trimming left V 3 bases short and J 7 bases short, with 12 bases between. CDR3 length: 12 amino acids. CDR1 and CDR2 (germline): GTSNPN, SVGIG (reference sequence). The CDR3 spells CAWSGDIGTQYF. The CDR3 DNA follows: TGTGCCTGGAGCGGGGACATCGGGACCCAGTACTTC.

This clone was counted a few times. J is TRBJ1-2 and V is TRBV19; 9 bases agree with TRBD1. Trimming at V came to 5 bases and at J to 6 bases, leaving 10 bases not matched to a gene. Germline V CDR1 and CDR2: LNHDA, SQIVND (reference sequence). The CDR3 has 15 residues. The CDR3 sequence is CASSRGQGAEDGYTF. CDR3 nucleotides: TGTGCCAGTAGTCGGGGACAGGGAGCGGAAGATGGCTACACCTTC.

This clone occurred a few times. This chain joins TRBV5-1 and TRBJ1-3; 7 positions agree with TRBD1. The germline CDR1 and CDR2 sequences are SGHRS and YFSETQ. The CDR3 length is 15 residues. V shed 3 bases, J shed 0 bases, and the junction held 3 bases outside the gene matches. The CDR3 DNA sequence: TGCGCCAGCAGCTGGGGGACAGTCTCTGGAAACACCATATATTTT. Its translation is CASSWGTVSGNTIYF.

V is TRBV19 and J is TRBJ2-2, with D unresolved. The CDR3 length is 17 residues. Between the trimmed V and J ends, which lost 0 bases and 2 bases, there was a span of 13 bases. Germline V CDR1 and CDR2: LNHDA, SQIVND (reference sequence). In nucleotides, the CDR3 is TGTGCCAGTAGTATAGATCGGGCAGTTCCTAACACCGGGGAGCTGTTTTTT. This translates into CASSIDRAVPNTGELFF.